This T cell receptor (beta chain) emerged from a study of cytotoxic CD8 clonotypes in ibrutinib-treated CLL (dated by TCRdb to about 2021). Regarding the research as a whole: In this cohort, 15 or so patients were treatment-naive and about ten were relapsed/refractory, while fewer than 18 had unmutated IGHV. Responses were partial in 25 or so patients and complete in 2; after median approximately 67 months follow-up, about 14 stayed in remission and some twelve progressed. Response samples were taken after a median of roughly a year on treatment, ranging from roughly 6 to 36 months. On average, each sample yielded about 260,000 productive templates and around 100,000 productive rearrangements. Longitudinal samples were available for about 30% of the 86 trial participants. Cryopreserved peripheral blood mononuclear cells were collected at three points: before therapy, at response, and at either sustained remission or disease progression. Patients were still on ibrutinib when every remission and progressive disease sample was collected. Study-wide findings and limitations: Lymph node repertoires were not examined, and the timing of sampling was not matched between patients in sustained remission and those whose disease progressed. At baseline, clonality was higher than in age-matched healthy donors and showed a strong correlation with circulating CD8+ T-cell counts. At ibrutinib response clonality went up, during sustained remission it held steady, and at progression it dropped back toward baseline. Public clonotypes were rare and either shrank or stayed stable during treatment, and the rise in clonality at ibrutinib response reflected expansion of private clonotypes.

About this clone itself: Its antigen is unknown. No much larger clone exists at a distance of one base, and base qualities are not known.

On a MiSeq, deep resolution sequencing aimed for a depth between 1 in 1 million and 1 in 200,000 T cells, with each clonotype covered 10x on average. The immunoSEQ hsTCRB Kit was used to generate TCR beta libraries. As for the authors' bioinformatics: ImmunoSEQ Data Assistant and ImmunoSEQ Analyzer were used for data analysis, and V, D and J genes were assigned according to IMGT definitions. Clonality was computed as one minus normalized Shannon entropy of productive rearrangement frequencies, ranging from 0 to 1. Public clonotype analysis was restricted to overrepresented clonotypes comprising at least 0.05% of each patient's repertoire. About 13 age-matched healthy donor repertoires from immuneACCESS were used as controls for clonality. In its TCRdb copy, this immuneACCESS table keeps in-frame sequences only and misses some clones. Where compared with another copy, unresolved V genes explain less than half of these, and the others have no known cause. V and J calls and clone size are those listed in that table; D and trimming were worked out from the DNA. This sample gives roughly 200,000 clones in total; over 60% of them show up just once. Together, the top ten hold over 10% of the sample.

The label giving this sample's time point can be read as: 20 to 25 months on ibrutinib. For TCR beta library preparation, approximately 2 micrograms of genomic DNA were extracted from the cryopreserved PBMCs. Longitudinal blood samples from CLL patients on ibrutinib monotherapy underwent high-throughput TCR beta sequencing. The patients were enrolled in a single-center, open-label phase 2 trial of ibrutinib monotherapy. The TCR comes from a human donor with chronic lymphocytic leukemia. The sequences come from PBMCs, collected after 24 months of ibrutinib treatment.

The sequence in DNA is TGTGCCAGCAGCGTAGCGGGGGACGGTCAGCCCCAGCATTTT. This codes for CASSVAGDGQPQHF. The V and J segments used are TRBV9 and TRBJ1-5; TRBD1 is a weak D gene call, 5 bases matching. Between the V and J ends, shortened by 0 bases and 6 bases respectively, the junction contains 10 bases. According to the germline V gene, CDR1 reads SGDLS and CDR2 reads YYNGEE. Its CDR3 holds 14 amino acids, cysteine through phenylalanine. Only the CDR3 DNA is retained, 42 bases long and in frame from the first base.